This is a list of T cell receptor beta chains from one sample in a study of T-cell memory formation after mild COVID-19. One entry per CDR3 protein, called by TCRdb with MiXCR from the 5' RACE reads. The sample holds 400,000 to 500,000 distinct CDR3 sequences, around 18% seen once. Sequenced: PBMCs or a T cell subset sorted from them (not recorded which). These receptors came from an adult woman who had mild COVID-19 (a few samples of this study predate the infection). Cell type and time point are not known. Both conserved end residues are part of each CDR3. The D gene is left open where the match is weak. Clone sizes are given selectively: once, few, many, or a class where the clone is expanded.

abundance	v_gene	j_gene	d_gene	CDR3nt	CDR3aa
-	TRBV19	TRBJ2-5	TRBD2	TGTGCCAGTAGTAGCCCGACTAGCGGGACTGAGACCCAGTACTTC	CASSSPTSGTETQYF
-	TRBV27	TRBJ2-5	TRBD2	TGTGCCAGCACCCGTGGGACTAGCGGCCAAGAGACCCAGTACTTC	CASTRGTSGQETQYF
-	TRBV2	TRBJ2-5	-	TGTGCCTTCGGAGGGATAGAAGAGACCCAGTACTTC	CAFGGIEETQYF
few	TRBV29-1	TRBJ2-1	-	TGCAGCGTTGAAGCCGACAGGGACTATGAGCAGTTCTTC	CSVEADRDYEQFF
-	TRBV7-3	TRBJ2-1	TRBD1	TGTGCCAGCAGCCCGAGGGCCGGGACAGGGTCGAATGAGCAGTTCTTC	CASSPRAGTGSNEQFF
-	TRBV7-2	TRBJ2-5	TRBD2	TGTGCCAGCAGCTTCTTAGCGGGGGGGGTACAAGAGACCCAGTACTTC	CASSFLAGGVQETQYF
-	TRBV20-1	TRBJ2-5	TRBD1	TGCAGTGCAACAGGGGGCCAAGAGACCCAGTACTTC	CSATGGQETQYF
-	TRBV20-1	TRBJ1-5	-	TGCAGTGGTAGCCCACAGGGAGATAGCAATCAGCCCCAGCATTTT	CSGSPQGDSNQPQHF
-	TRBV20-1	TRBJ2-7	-	TGCAGTGCTAGAGTTAGGGACCACGAGCAGTACTTC	CSARVRDHEQYF
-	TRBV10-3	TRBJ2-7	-	TGTGCCATCGGGGACTACGAGCAGTACTTC	CAIGDYEQYF
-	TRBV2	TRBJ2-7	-	TGTGCCAGCAGTGATTTCCGCCGACAGGTTGGCGAGCAGTACTTC	CASSDFRRQVGEQYF
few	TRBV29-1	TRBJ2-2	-	TGCAGCGTTGAAACAGGTCGGAACACCGGGGAGCTGTTTTTT	CSVETGRNTGELFF
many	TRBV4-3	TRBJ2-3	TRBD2	TGCGCCAGCAGCCAAGATACTAGCGGGTCCACAGATACGCAGTATTTT	CASSQDTSGSTDTQYF
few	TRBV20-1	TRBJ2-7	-	TGCAGTGCTAGGGCGGACTACTCATACTACGAGCAGTACTTC	CSARADYSYYEQYF
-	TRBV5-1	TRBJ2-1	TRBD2	TGCGCCAGCAGCTCCGGGACTAGCGAGATTGAGCAGTTCTTC	CASSSGTSEIEQFF
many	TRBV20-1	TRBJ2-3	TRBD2	TGCAGTGCTAGAGGTGGACTAGCGGCGGTCTCGGATACGCAGTATTTT	CSARGGLAAVSDTQYF
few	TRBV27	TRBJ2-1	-	TGTGCCAGCAGTTTTTCCTTCGGGAGCTCCTACAATGAGCAGTTCTTC	CASSFSFGSSYNEQFF
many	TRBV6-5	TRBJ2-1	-	TGTGCCAGCAGTTTTAGCGGATACAATGAGCAGTTCTTC	CASSFSGYNEQFF
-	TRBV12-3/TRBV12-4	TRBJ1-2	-	TGTGCCAGCATCCCACTGAATAACTATGGCTACACCTTC	CASIPLNNYGYTF
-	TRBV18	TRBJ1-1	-	TGTGCCAGCTCACCCTCGGGTGGGGGCAGTCAGGCTTTCTTT	CASSPSGGGSQAFF
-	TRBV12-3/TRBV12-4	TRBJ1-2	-	TGTGCCAGCAGCCACCAGACAGGTCGGGGATATGGCTACACCTTC	CASSHQTGRGYGYTF